Each of the 26 T cell receptor beta chains below was sequenced from the same sample in a study of T cell repertoires in cytomegalovirus infection. TCRdb reprocessed the reads with MiXCR, giving one entry per CDR3 protein. This table holds over 90,000 distinct CDR3 sequences, about 15% found once. Sequencing was done on a sample of PBMCs. Receptors originate from a human donor in good health (CMV status not recorded). Some clones in this sample may be carry-over from other donors' samples.

This sequence joins TRBV7-2 and TRBJ1-2; 7 bases match TRBD1. J gave up 4 bases and V 4 bases, and 6 bases lay outside the gene matches. CDR1 and CDR2 from the germline V gene are SGHTA and FQGNSA. There are 14 residues in the CDR3. CDR3 coding DNA: TGTGCCAGCAGCTACCGACAGGGCATCTATGGCTACACCTTC. This sequence encodes CASSYRQGIYGYTF.

The V call is TRBV28, the J call TRBJ2-3; 9 bases fit TRBD2. Per germline, CDR1 MDHEN and CDR2 SYDVKM. This CDR3 is 16 amino acids long. The V and J ends lost 5 bases and 4 bases, in that order; junction bases with no gene match: 10. CDR3 sequence: CASSLPGAGGPDTQYF. For the CDR3, the DNA is TGTGCCAGCAGTCTCCCGGGAGCGGGGGGTCCAGATACGCAGTATTTT.

This clonotype appeared many times. The rearrangement uses TRBV2 and TRBJ2-3; D ambiguous. This CDR3 contains 14 residues. CDR1 is SNHLY and CDR2 is FYNNEI in the germline V gene. The V end was cut by 11 bases, the J end by 0 bases, with 15 bases between. CDR3 coding DNA: TGTGCCGGTCGTCCGGGTCCTAGCACAGATACGCAGTATTTT. Amino acids: CAGRPGPSTDTQYF.

The chain has TRBV9 and TRBJ2-1; D unclear. The CDR3 totals 14 residues. CDR1 and CDR2 (germline): SGDLS, YYNGEE. Trimming cost V 2 bases and J 3 bases, with 9 bases left between them. CDR3 loop: CASSVGSGYNEQFF. The CDR3 nucleotides are TGTGCCAGCAGCGTCGGTTCGGGCTACAATGAGCAGTTCTTC.

This clonotype was detected many times. V and J are TRBV7-2 and TRBJ2-1, with TRBD1 matching over 8 bases. The V gene's germline CDR1 is SGHTA and CDR2 FQGNSA. V lost 4 bases and J lost 3; bases outside the gene matches: 2. This CDR3 contains 14 residues. The DNA for the CDR3 is TGTGCCAGCAGCTCCGACAGGGGCTACAATGAGCAGTTCTTC. It specifies CASSSDRGYNEQFF.

This clonotype occurred many times. This clone may be a read error of a much larger clone one base away. The rearrangement joins TRBV7-2 to TRBJ1-1; D gene unclear. CDR1 is SGHTA, CDR2 FQGNSA, per germline. The CDR3 is made up of 13 amino acids. V gave up 1 base and J gave up 1 base, with 4 bases separating them. The CDR3 DNA reads as TGTGCCAGCAGCTTAGAGCAGAACACTGAAGCTTTCTTT. Translation gives CASSLEQNTEAFF.

Ten or more counts support this clonotype. This chain uses TRBV7-2 with TRBJ1-3; D remains ambiguous. The CDR3 is made up of 13 amino acids. Trimming shortened V by 4 bases and J by 4 bases, and 8 bases separated the two germline ends. CDR1 is SGHTA and CDR2 is FQGNSA in the germline V gene. The CDR3 DNA reads TGTGCCAGCAGCTCCCGCTGGGGAAACACCATATATTTT. Amino acids: CASSSRWGNTIYF.

This sequence joins TRBV29-1 and TRBJ2-3; 8 bases fit TRBD2. The V segment lost 1 base and the J segment 8 bases; nucleotides outside the gene matches: 5. Germline CDR1 SQVTM, CDR2 ANQGSEA. This CDR3 is built from 13 residues. The CDR3 nucleotides are TGCAGCGTTGAAGGCGGGGGGAGCGGTACGCAGTATTTT. Translation: CSVEGGGSGTQYF.

The rearrangement links TRBV28 to TRBJ2-7; unclear D gene. The germline CDR1 and CDR2 sequences are MDHEN and SYDVKM. The CDR3 is 12 residues long. Trimming took off 6 bases at V and 4 bases at J, with 10 bases between the two ends. CDR3 protein: CASSDDNYEQYF. The CDR3 DNA reads TGTGCCAGCAGCGACGATAATTACGAGCAGTACTTC. Full variable domain (rest looked up from reference TRBV28 and TRBJ2-7): DVKVTQSSRYLVKRTGEKVFLECVQDMDHENMFWYRQDPGLGLRLIYFSYDVKMKEKGDIPEGYSVSREKKERFSLILESASTNQTSMYLCASSDDNYEQYFGPGTRLTVT.

This clonotype showed up many times. V gene TRBV6-5 combines with J gene TRBJ2-1; 8 bases line up with TRBD1. The CDR3 length is 14 residues. Per the germline V gene, CDR1 is MNHEY and CDR2 is SVGAGI. V shed 5 bases and J 4 bases; nucleotides not matched to a gene: 4. CDR3 protein: CASSIGQGYNEQFF. Here the CDR3 DNA reads TGTGCCAGCAGTATCGGACAGGGATACAATGAGCAGTTCTTC.

This chain joins TRBV7-2 and TRBJ2-3, with D maybe TRBD2 (6 bases). Trimming removed 8 bases from V and 11 bases from J, with 23 bases in between. There are 14 residues in the CDR3. The germline CDR1 and CDR2 sequences are SGHTA and FQGNSA. CDR3 DNA: TGTGCCAGCGGCCCGGACGGGGGTTCTCTATGGCAGTATTTT. It is translated as CASGPDGGSLWQYF. The full variable domain, rest sourced from reference TRBV7-2 and TRBJ2-3, is GAGVSQSPSNKVTEKGKDVELRCDPISGHTALYWYRQSLGQGLEFLIYFQGNSAPDKSGLPSDRFSAERTGGSVSTLTIQRTQQEDSAVYLCASGPDGGSLWQYFGPGTRLTVL.

This clonotype was counted only a few times. The chain combines TRBV5-1 with TRBJ2-1, with a tentative D call TRBD2 (6 bases). The CDR3 sequence is 14 residues long. V lost 4 bases and J 2 bases, leaving 10 bases between the germline ends. Germline assignment: CDR1 SGHRS and CDR2 YFSETQ. The CDR3, as DNA: TGCGCCAGCAGCGAGGGACTGGCCTACAATGAGCAGTTCTTC. Its protein product is CASSEGLAYNEQFF. Drawing the rest from reference TRBV5-1 and TRBJ2-1, the complete variable domain is KAGVTQTPRYLIKTRGQQVTLSCSPISGHRSVSWYQQTPGQGLQFLFEYFSETQRNKGNFPGRFSGRQFSNSRSEMNVSTLELGDSALYLCASSEGLAYNEQFFGPGTRLTVL.

Many counts were recorded for this clonotype. CDR3 residues: CASSLLRDYEQYF. Here the CDR3 DNA reads TGTGCCAGCAGCTTATTAAGGGACTACGAGCAGTACTTC. This chain links TRBV7-2 with TRBJ2-7; no reliable D call. The germline V gene has CDR1 SGHTA and CDR2 FQGNSA. The CDR3 covers 13 residues. Trimming cost V 2 bases and J 3 bases, with 8 bases left between them.

V is TRBV9 and J is TRBJ2-2, with 7 nucleotides matching TRBD1. The CDR3 extends over 15 amino acids. Germline loops: CDR1 SGDLS, CDR2 YYNGEE. V shed 4 bases and J 2 bases; nucleotides not matched to a gene: 5. CDR3 region: CASSPRTGNTGELFF. The CDR3 DNA reads TGTGCCAGCAGCCCTCGGACAGGAAACACCGGGGAGCTGTTTTTT.

This clonotype showed up many times. The chain carries TRBV7-2 and TRBJ2-7; no firm D call. Deletions cut 5 bases from V and 5 bases from J, with 16 bases between. Germline loops: CDR1 SGHTA, CDR2 FQGNSA. The CDR3 contains 14 residues. In nucleotides, the CDR3 is TGTGCCAGCAGCCCGCAGGCGCAAGCACACGAGCAGTACTTC. Translated, it gives CASSPQAQAHEQYF.

This clonotype was seen ten or more times. The chain employs TRBV2 and TRBJ1-1; tentative D call: TRBD1 (5 bases). Germline V gives CDR1 SNHLY, CDR2 FYNNEI. V lost 8 bases, J lost 4 bases, and 17 bases lay in between. There are 14 residues in the CDR3. The CDR3 protein is CASAAGRLVTEAFF. Here the CDR3 DNA reads TGTGCCAGCGCGGCAGGGAGGTTGGTCACTGAAGCTTTCTTT.

This clonotype occurred many times. The chain combines TRBV7-2 with TRBJ2-3; D may be TRBD2 (6 bases). Trimming cost V 5 bases and J 14 bases, with 23 bases left between them. The length of the CDR3 is 14 residues. CDR1 and CDR2 from the germline V gene are SGHTA and FQGNSA. DNA for the CDR3: TGTGCCAGCAGCCCTGGGGTGGGGGGTTTCCCCCTGTATTTT. This translates into CASSPGVGGFPLYF.

J is TRBJ1-2 and V is TRBV6-2 or TRBV6-3; D not resolved. The CDR3 is 15 residues long. Trimming took off 2 bases at V and 1 base at J, with 11 bases between the two ends. Germline CDR1 MNHEY, CDR2 SVGEGT. The chain's CDR3 is CASSYPQSYNYGYTF. The CDR3 DNA sequence: TGTGCCAGCAGTTACCCACAGAGTTATAACTATGGCTACACCTTC.

The chain carries TRBV6-5 and TRBJ2-1, with no clear D. Trimming removed 2 bases at V and 14 bases at J, with 10 bases between. The CDR3 runs to 11 residues. Looked up from germline, CDR1 is MNHEY and CDR2 is SVGAGI. CDR3 bases: TGTGCCAGCAGTTACGGCTTATCGGAGTTCTTC. It codes for CASSYGLSEFF.

This clonotype was recorded at least ten times. V and J are TRBV7-2 and TRBJ2-5; tentative D call: TRBD2 (7 bases). This CDR3 contains 15 residues. V lost 5 bases, J lost 6 bases, and 19 bases lay in between. Germline CDR1 reads SGHTA; CDR2 reads FQGNSA. The CDR3 loop reads CASSTHGGTIKTQYF. The CDR3 bases are TGTGCCAGCAGCACGCACGGGGGGACAATCAAGACCCAGTACTTC.

This clonotype was picked up a small number of times. V and J are TRBV28 and TRBJ1-5; TRBD1 agrees at 8 bases. V shed 6 bases, J shed 8 bases, and the junction held 12 bases outside the gene matches. The CDR3 spans 15 residues. The germline V gene has CDR1 MDHEN and CDR2 SYDVKM. CDR3 DNA: TGTGCCAGCAGGTATTCAGGGGGCGCTTCCAAGCCCCAGCATTTT. It is translated as CASRYSGGASKPQHF. Complete variable domain (other parts from reference TRBV28 and TRBJ1-5): DVKVTQSSRYLVKRTGEKVFLECVQDMDHENMFWYRQDPGLGLRLIYFSYDVKMKEKGDIPEGYSVSREKKERFSLILESASTNQTSMYLCASRYSGGASKPQHFGDGTRLSIL.

The V gene is TRBV28, the J gene TRBJ2-2, with D unclear. Trimming shortened V by 5 bases and J by 7 bases, and 11 bases separated the two germline ends. The CDR3 length is 13 residues. Germline lookup yields CDR1 MDHEN and CDR2 SYDVKM. The CDR3 DNA follows: TGTGCCAGCAGTCCTTTTGTCGGCGGGGAGCTGTTTTTT. It specifies CASSPFVGGELFF.

The sample holds a few counts of this clonotype. The chain has TRBV28 and TRBJ2-1; the D gene is possibly TRBD2 (5 bases). CDR1 is MDHEN and CDR2 is SYDVKM in the germline V gene. Trimming shortened V by 3 bases and J by 2 bases, and 11 bases separated the two germline ends. CDR3 size: 15 residues. In nucleotides, the CDR3 is TGTGCCAGCAGTTTGGCCGGGGTCGCCTACAATGAGCAGTTCTTC. This encodes CASSLAGVAYNEQFF.

The gene calls are TRBV7-2 and TRBJ2-7; 10 bases match TRBD2. The length of the CDR3 is 15 residues. Germline values: CDR1 SGHTA, CDR2 FQGNSA. After removal of 5 bases from V and 2 bases from J, the junction contained 6 bases not matched to a gene. CDR3 DNA sequence: TGTGCCAGCAGCCTTAGCGGGGGGCAGACCTACGAGCAGTACTTC. Amino acid sequence: CASSLSGGQTYEQYF.

This clonotype was found many times. J is TRBJ2-3 and V is TRBV4-1; D ambiguous. CDR3 length equals 16 residues. CDR1 and CDR2 (germline): MGHRA, YSYEKL. The V end lost 1 base, the J end lost 8 bases, and 19 bases lay between the germline ends. Here the CDR3 DNA reads TGCGCCAGCAGCCAAGTAGGAACTACCAACTCCGGTACGCAGTATTTT. This codes for CASSQVGTTNSGTQYF.

This clonotype was seen ten or more times. The chain combines TRBV7-6 with TRBJ1-1, with TRBD1 matching over 8 bases. Germline V lookup: CDR1 SGHVS, CDR2 FNYEAQ. The CDR3 has 14 amino acids. V lost 5 bases to trimming and J lost 4 bases; unmatched junction nucleotides: 6. The CDR3 DNA sequence: TGTGCCAGCAGCCAGACAGGGGTTGGCACTGAAGCTTTCTTT. Residues: CASSQTGVGTEAFF. Full variable domain (rest looked up from reference TRBV7-6 and TRBJ1-1): GAGVSQSPRYKVTKRGQDVALRCDPISGHVSLYWYRQALGQGPEFLTYFNYEAQQDKSGLPNDRFSAERPEGSISTLTIQRTEQRDSAMYRCASSQTGVGTEAFFGQGTRLTVV.